This is a list of T cell receptor beta chains from one sample in a study of brain T cells in children with intractable seizures. TCRdb's table, derived via immunoSEQ multiplex PCR, lists solely in-frame clones and lacks some. The table includes 110,000 or so clones, 90% to 95% detected once. The material was peripheral blood, obtained at surgery. Source of these receptors: a boy in the first two years of life with hemimegalencephaly and intractable seizures. The CDR3 runs from the conserved cysteine through the conserved F or W. Fields, in order: D gene, clone size, V gene, J gene, CDR3 DNA, CDR3 protein. D genes are given only for firm matches. Rows give clone size only sometimes, using once, few, many, or a class for an expanded clone.

d_call: NA; clone_size: NA; v_call: TRBV9; j_call: TRBJ2-7; cdr3_nt: TGTGCCAGCAGCGTAGCCCCAGGGAGGGAGCAGTACTTC; cdr3_aa: CASSVAPGREQYF
d_call: NA; clone_size: NA; v_call: TRBV18; j_call: TRBJ2-5; cdr3_nt: TGTGCCAGCTCCAACCTACCCGGGCTGGGGGAGACCCAGTACTTC; cdr3_aa: CASSNLPGLGETQYF
d_call: TRBD2; clone_size: NA; v_call: TRBV7-8; j_call: TRBJ2-3; cdr3_nt: TGTGCCAGCAGCTTCCTAGCGGACAACACAGATACGCAGTATTTT; cdr3_aa: CASSFLADNTDTQYF
d_call: TRBD2; clone_size: NA; v_call: TRBV15; j_call: TRBJ2-1; cdr3_nt: TGTGCCACCAGCAGAGTCCGGGGACTAGCGGATGAGCAGTTCTTC; cdr3_aa: CATSRVRGLADEQFF
d_call: TRBD1; clone_size: once; v_call: TRBV27; j_call: TRBJ2-3; cdr3_nt: TGTGCCAGCAGTCGTTCGACAGGGGGCGCAACAGATACGCAGTATTTT; cdr3_aa: CASSRSTGGATDTQYF
d_call: NA; clone_size: NA; v_call: TRBV27; j_call: TRBJ2-6; cdr3_nt: TGTGCCAGCAGACCACTGGCAATCAGGAGCTCTGGGGCCAACGTCCTGACTTTC; cdr3_aa: CASRPLAIRSSGANVLTF
d_call: TRBD2; clone_size: NA; v_call: TRBV30; j_call: TRBJ2-7; cdr3_nt: TGTGCCTGGAGATTCGCCGGGGCGGGAGGGCTTTACGAGCAGTACTTC; cdr3_aa: CAWRFAGAGGLYEQYF
d_call: NA; clone_size: NA; v_call: TRBV25-1; j_call: TRBJ1-2; cdr3_nt: TGTGCCAGCAGCCGGGACACTAACTATGGCTACACCTTC; cdr3_aa: CASSRDTNYGYTF
d_call: NA; clone_size: NA; v_call: TRBV6-5; j_call: TRBJ2-3; cdr3_nt: TGTGCCAGCACCCGAGTAAACGTTTTGGGAGATACGCAGTATTTT; cdr3_aa: CASTRVNVLGDTQYF
d_call: NA; clone_size: NA; v_call: TRBV21-1; j_call: TRBJ2-1; cdr3_nt: TGTGCCAGCAGCAAAGCGCTTAAGGCTCCTCGGGACCTAAATGAGCAGTTCTTC; cdr3_aa: CASSKALKAPRDLNEQFF
d_call: NA; clone_size: NA; v_call: TRBV5-4; j_call: TRBJ2-2; cdr3_nt: TGTGCCAGCAGCCTCACTAGCCCAAATTCGAGGACCGGGGAGCTGTTTTTT; cdr3_aa: CASSLTSPNSRTGELFF
d_call: TRBD2; clone_size: NA; v_call: TRBV10-3; j_call: TRBJ2-5; cdr3_nt: TGTGCCATCAAGCCCGACCCGGGGGGAGAGACCCAGTACTTC; cdr3_aa: CAIKPDPGGETQYF
d_call: TRBD2; clone_size: NA; v_call: TRBV7-3; j_call: TRBJ2-2; cdr3_nt: TGTGCCAGCAGCTTAGAACTAGCGGGAGGGACCGGGGAGCTGTTTTTT; cdr3_aa: CASSLELAGGTGELFF
d_call: NA; clone_size: NA; v_call: TRBV21-1; j_call: TRBJ1-2; cdr3_nt: TGTGCCAGCAGCGCCCCCCCGGCGGACGAATATGGCTACACCTTC; cdr3_aa: CASSAPPADEYGYTF
d_call: TRBD1; clone_size: NA; v_call: TRBV9; j_call: TRBJ2-5; cdr3_nt: TGTGCCAGCACGTCCAGGGGGCTGGAGGAGACCCAGTACTTC; cdr3_aa: CASTSRGLEETQYF
d_call: NA; clone_size: NA; v_call: TRBV10-3; j_call: TRBJ2-3; cdr3_nt: TGTGCCATCAGTACCACAGGGATTACTATCACAGATACGCAGTATTTT; cdr3_aa: CAISTTGITITDTQYF
d_call: TRBD1; clone_size: NA; v_call: TRBV6-5; j_call: TRBJ1-2; cdr3_nt: TGTGCCAGCAGTAATGGGGACAGGGGCTATGGCTACACCTTC; cdr3_aa: CASSNGDRGYGYTF
d_call: NA; clone_size: once; v_call: TRBV28; j_call: TRBJ1-2; cdr3_nt: TGTGCCAGCAGTCCTCCCAGTAGACAGGCCTATGGCTACACCTTC; cdr3_aa: CASSPPSRQAYGYTF
d_call: TRBD2; clone_size: NA; v_call: TRBV28; j_call: TRBJ2-5; cdr3_nt: TGTGCCAGCAGCCTTGGTACGGGGCTAGCGGGAGGGGCGGCAGAGACCCAGTACTTC; cdr3_aa: CASSLGTGLAGGAAETQYF
d_call: TRBD2; clone_size: NA; v_call: TRBV19; j_call: TRBJ2-7; cdr3_nt: TGTGCCAGTAGTATTGGGGCGGGAGCAGCCTACGAGCAGTACTTC; cdr3_aa: CASSIGAGAAYEQYF
d_call: TRBD1; clone_size: NA; v_call: TRBV27; j_call: TRBJ1-1; cdr3_nt: TGTGCCAGCAGGGCAGGGGGCGGTAGCACTGAAGCTTTCTTT; cdr3_aa: CASRAGGGSTEAFF
d_call: NA; clone_size: NA; v_call: TRBV7-3; j_call: TRBJ2-7; cdr3_nt: TGTGCCAGCAGCTTACAGTTCGGAAACGAGCAGTACTTC; cdr3_aa: CASSLQFGNEQYF
d_call: NA; clone_size: NA; v_call: TRBV2; j_call: TRBJ2-5; cdr3_nt: TGTGCCAGCAGTGATGCGACCCAGTACTTC; cdr3_aa: CASSDATQYF
d_call: NA; clone_size: NA; v_call: TRBV11-2; j_call: TRBJ1-2; cdr3_nt: TGTGCCAGCATGGCAGATACTAACTATGGCTACACCTTC; cdr3_aa: CASMADTNYGYTF
d_call: NA; clone_size: NA; v_call: TRBV30; j_call: TRBJ1-1; cdr3_nt: TGTGCCTGGAGTGTCCCCCGAAGGGCAGTGAACACTGAAGCTTTCTTT; cdr3_aa: CAWSVPRRAVNTEAFF
d_call: TRBD1; clone_size: NA; v_call: TRBV28; j_call: TRBJ2-3; cdr3_nt: TGTGCCAGCAGTTTTCCTATTACAGGGGGCCCCACAGATACGCAGTATTTT; cdr3_aa: CASSFPITGGPTDTQYF
d_call: TRBD1; clone_size: NA; v_call: TRBV27; j_call: TRBJ2-1; cdr3_nt: TGTGCCAGCAGTTCGGGACAGCTTACGAATGAGCAGTTCTTC; cdr3_aa: CASSSGQLTNEQFF
d_call: TRBD1; clone_size: NA; v_call: TRBV6-5; j_call: TRBJ2-5; cdr3_nt: TGTGCCAGCAGCCGGACAGGGAGTTACCAAGAGACCCAGTACTTC; cdr3_aa: CASSRTGSYQETQYF
d_call: NA; clone_size: once; v_call: TRBV4-1; j_call: TRBJ2-2; cdr3_nt: TGCGCCAGCAGCCCGCCCAGGGGACTGAACACCGGGGAGCTGTTTTTT; cdr3_aa: CASSPPRGLNTGELFF
d_call: TRBD2; clone_size: NA; v_call: TRBV7-2; j_call: TRBJ2-1; cdr3_nt: TGTGCCAGCAGCCGGGGGGGACTAGCGAACAATGAGCAGTTCTTC; cdr3_aa: CASSRGGLANNEQFF
d_call: NA; clone_size: NA; v_call: TRBV13; j_call: TRBJ2-1; cdr3_nt: TGTGCCAGCAGCTTAGGCCCCACGAGCTCCTACAATGAGCAGTTCTTC; cdr3_aa: CASSLGPTSSYNEQFF
d_call: NA; clone_size: NA; v_call: TRBV4-3; j_call: TRBJ2-5; cdr3_nt: TGCGCCAGCAGCCAAGATCCGCGGCCCCAAGAGACCCAGTACTTC; cdr3_aa: CASSQDPRPQETQYF
d_call: TRBD2; clone_size: NA; v_call: TRBV3-1/TRBV3-2; j_call: TRBJ2-5; cdr3_nt: TGTGCCAGCACTTCGACTAGCGGGAGGGCAGAGACCCAGTACTTC; cdr3_aa: CASTSTSGRAETQYF
d_call: NA; clone_size: once; v_call: TRBV6-5; j_call: TRBJ1-2; cdr3_nt: TGTGCCAGCAGCCAAACAGGAAACTATGGCTACACCTTC; cdr3_aa: CASSQTGNYGYTF
d_call: TRBD2; clone_size: NA; v_call: TRBV28; j_call: TRBJ2-7; cdr3_nt: TGTGCCAGCAGTTCCTATCGTCTGGTAGCGGGACGGTGGGAGCAGTACTTC; cdr3_aa: CASSSYRLVAGRWEQYF
d_call: TRBD1; clone_size: NA; v_call: TRBV5-1; j_call: TRBJ2-5; cdr3_nt: TGCGCCAGCAGCTTACCCTCAGGGGGCCACCGGGAGACCCAGTACTTC; cdr3_aa: CASSLPSGGHRETQYF
d_call: NA; clone_size: NA; v_call: TRBV5-1; j_call: TRBJ2-1; cdr3_nt: TGCGCCAGCAGCTTGGCTGGTGGTGAGCAGTTCTTC; cdr3_aa: CASSLAGGEQFF
d_call: TRBD1; clone_size: NA; v_call: TRBV5-6; j_call: TRBJ1-2; cdr3_nt: TGTGCCAGCAGCTTTGGTAGGGGGCCCTATGGCTACACCTTC; cdr3_aa: CASSFGRGPYGYTF
d_call: NA; clone_size: NA; v_call: TRBV11-1; j_call: TRBJ2-2; cdr3_nt: TGTGCCAGCAGCTTAGAGGTGGTCGGGGAGCTGTTTTTT; cdr3_aa: CASSLEVVGELFF
d_call: TRBD2; clone_size: NA; v_call: TRBV9; j_call: TRBJ2-7; cdr3_nt: TGTGCCAGCAGCGTAGCCCTAGCGGAACTCTCCGAGCAGTACTTC; cdr3_aa: CASSVALAELSEQYF
d_call: TRBD2; clone_size: NA; v_call: TRBV19; j_call: TRBJ2-1; cdr3_nt: TGTGCCACCCAAAGGGGCGGGAGCACCTACAATGAGCAGTTCTTC; cdr3_aa: CATQRGGSTYNEQFF
d_call: NA; clone_size: NA; v_call: TRBV28; j_call: TRBJ2-3; cdr3_nt: TGTGCCAGCAGTTTCCCCAGGGCGAGAACAGATACGCAGTATTTT; cdr3_aa: CASSFPRARTDTQYF
d_call: NA; clone_size: NA; v_call: TRBV7-7; j_call: TRBJ1-6; cdr3_nt: TGTGCCAGCAGCCCCCCGGGCCGGGGGCAAGGTGGTTCACCCCTCCACTTT; cdr3_aa: CASSPPGRGQGGSPLHF
d_call: NA; clone_size: NA; v_call: TRBV27; j_call: TRBJ2-2; cdr3_nt: TGTGCCAGCAGTTTATTGGAGAACACCGGGGAGCTGTTTTTT; cdr3_aa: CASSLLENTGELFF
d_call: NA; clone_size: NA; v_call: TRBV28; j_call: TRBJ2-3; cdr3_nt: TGTGCCAGCAGTTTGCGTGCAGATACGCAGTATTTT; cdr3_aa: CASSLRADTQYF
d_call: NA; clone_size: NA; v_call: TRBV28; j_call: TRBJ1-1; cdr3_nt: TGTGCCAGCACCTCGGGGGCTACGAACACTGAAGCTTTCTTT; cdr3_aa: CASTSGATNTEAFF
d_call: TRBD2; clone_size: NA; v_call: TRBV6-2/TRBV6-3; j_call: TRBJ2-3; cdr3_nt: TGTGCCAGCAGTTCCCTAGCGGGAGGGGCCACAGATACGCAGTATTTT; cdr3_aa: CASSSLAGGATDTQYF
d_call: TRBD1; clone_size: NA; v_call: TRBV18; j_call: TRBJ2-5; cdr3_nt: TGTGCCAGCTCACCAAGATGGACAGGGGGACTGGGGGGTCAAGAGACCCAGTACTTC; cdr3_aa: CASSPRWTGGLGGQETQYF
d_call: TRBD2; clone_size: NA; v_call: TRBV9; j_call: TRBJ2-3; cdr3_nt: TGTGCCAGCAGCGTAGGGACTAGCGGGAGCACAGATACGCAGTATTTT; cdr3_aa: CASSVGTSGSTDTQYF
d_call: TRBD1; clone_size: NA; v_call: TRBV10-3; j_call: TRBJ2-1; cdr3_nt: TGTGCCGCCGAGAAGACAGGGGGGAATGAGCAGTTCTTC; cdr3_aa: CAAEKTGGNEQFF
d_call: TRBD2; clone_size: NA; v_call: TRBV18; j_call: TRBJ2-5; cdr3_nt: TGTGCCAGCTCACCAGCGGGAGGGCCAGAGACCCAGTACTTC; cdr3_aa: CASSPAGGPETQYF
d_call: NA; clone_size: NA; v_call: TRBV11-2; j_call: TRBJ2-4; cdr3_nt: TGTGCCAGCAGCTTATGGAACCAAAACATTCAGTACTTC; cdr3_aa: CASSLWNQNIQYF
d_call: NA; clone_size: NA; v_call: TRBV5-5; j_call: TRBJ2-3; cdr3_nt: TGTGCCAGCAGCTTGCCGGGAGGGGGCCGCACAGATACGCAGTATTTT; cdr3_aa: CASSLPGGGRTDTQYF
d_call: TRBD1; clone_size: NA; v_call: TRBV7-9; j_call: TRBJ1-1; cdr3_nt: TGTGCCAGCACCCTAGTCGCACAGGGGTTCCCTGAAGCTTTCTTT; cdr3_aa: CASTLVAQGFPEAFF